Shown below are 30 T cell receptor beta chains from a single sample sequenced in a study of vaccination effects on CD4 cells after COVID-19. For these receptors, no antigen is known. Sequenced by immunoSEQ multiplex PCR; TCRdb stores in-frame clones only, minus some. The data contain 25,000 to 35,000 clones, 74% of them singletons. Following culture for roughly 10 days, CD4+ T cells were isolated. Participants completed two doses of the BNT162b2 or mRNA-1273 vaccine. This specimen was CD4+ T cells from PBMCs cultured without peptide, taken after COVID-19 vaccination. The origin of the receptors is a human donor who received a COVID-19 vaccine.

J is TRBJ1-1 and V is TRBV14; unclear D gene. CDR1 is SGHDN, CDR2 FVKESK, per germline. V was pared by 1 base and J by 3 bases, with 9 bases between. The CDR3 covers 14 residues. The CDR3 DNA is TGTGCCAGCAGCCAAGGGTACGGACACACTGAAGCTTTCTTT. Protein sequence: CASSQGYGHTEAFF.

The chain links TRBV6-5 to TRBJ2-2; the D call may be TRBD1 or TRBD2 (5 bases each). The germline gives CDR1 MNHEY, CDR2 SVGAGI. The CDR3 is made up of 13 amino acids. The V and J ends lost 6 bases and 2 bases respectively, with 7 bases between them. The DNA of the CDR3 is TGTGCCAGCAGGGGGGACAACACCGGGGAGCTGTTTTTT. It yields the protein CASRGDNTGELFF.

The chain joins TRBV19 to TRBJ2-5, with 8 bases fitting TRBD2. CDR1 LNHDA and CDR2 SQIVND come from the germline V gene (reference sequence). The CDR3 length is 14 residues. CDR3 nucleotides: TGTGCTCCTAGAGACGGGGGGGACCAAGAGACCCAGTACTTC. Translation gives CAPRDGGDQETQYF.

The V call is TRBV5-1, the J call TRBJ2-1, with D possibly TRBD2 on 5 matching bases. The CDR3 totals 16 residues. The V and J ends lost 4 bases and 7 bases respectively, with 21 bases between them. Germline values: CDR1 SGHRS, CDR2 YFSETQ. The CDR3, as DNA: TGCGCCAGCAGCCTATCCGGGAAGGTTGGTGGGAATGAGCAGTTCTTC. Translating it yields CASSLSGKVGGNEQFF.

J is TRBJ1-1 and V is TRBV6-2 or TRBV6-3; the match to TRBD1 covers 8 bases. This CDR3 spans 15 amino acids. The germline CDR1 and CDR2 sequences are MNHEY and SVGEGT. V shed 4 bases and J 5 bases; nucleotides not matched to a gene: 9. Here the CDR3 reads CASSFLRQGRTEAFF. CDR3 coding DNA: TGTGCCAGCAGTTTTCTGCGACAGGGGAGGACTGAAGCTTTCTTT.

The CDR3 nucleotides are TGTGCCAGCAGTTTAGCCAAGGGTGGGACGTTCTTC. It is translated as CASSLAKGGTFF. The chain links TRBV12-3 or TRBV12-4 to TRBJ2-1; the D gene could be TRBD1 or TRBD2 (5 bases each). The CDR3 covers 12 residues. Trimming left V 0 bases short and J 15 bases short, with 12 bases between.

This chain uses TRBV1 with TRBJ2-3. TRBV1 is tagged as a pseudogene. The CDR3 is made up of 18 amino acids. In nucleotides, the CDR3 is TGCACCACCCCCCGCACAGGGATGGGACTCCCATTCACAGATACGCAGTATTTT. Amino acids: CTTPRTGMGLPFTDTQYF.

This clone appeared a few times. The CDR3 DNA sequence: TGTGCCAGCAGCTCGGGCCCCGAAAAACTGTTTTTT. Translating gives CASSSGPEKLFF. The chain has TRBV7-9 and TRBJ1-4; D unresolved. This CDR3 is built from 12 residues. The germline V gene has CDR1 SEHNR and CDR2 FQNEAQ (reference sequence). V was pared by 4 bases and J by 8 bases, with 8 bases between.

This clone was observed once. This chain connects TRBV5-1 to TRBJ1-1; D remains unclear. Germline CDR1 reads SGHRS; CDR2 reads YFSETQ. Trimming left V 1 base short and J 4 bases short, with 11 bases between. The CDR3 loop spans 14 amino acids. For the CDR3, the DNA is TGCGCCAGCAGCTTGTACGGTCGGAGCACTGAAGCTTTCTTT. This sequence encodes CASSLYGRSTEAFF.

The rearrangement uses TRBV5-1 and TRBJ2-2; 15 positions match TRBD2. This CDR3 contains 19 residues. Germline CDR1 is SGHRS and CDR2 is YFSETQ. With V trimmed by 5 bases and J by 4 bases, 12 bases remained unmatched. The CDR3 sequence is CASRHNPGLAGGGTGELFF. The CDR3, as DNA: TGCGCCAGCAGACATAACCCGGGACTAGCGGGAGGAGGCACCGGGGAGCTGTTTTTT.

This clone was seen once. The chain employs TRBV15 and TRBJ1-2; TRBD1 agrees at 11 bases. This CDR3 has 14 residues. Germline V gives CDR1 LNHNV, CDR2 YYDKDF (reference sequence). The trim removed 5 bases at V and 2 bases at J, leaving 1 base unmatched. The CDR3, as DNA: TGTGCCACCAGCGGGGACAGGGGGAACTATGGCTACACCTTC. Amino acid sequence: CATSGDRGNYGYTF. Drawing the rest from reference TRBV15 and TRBJ1-2, the complete variable domain is DAMVIQNPRYQVTQFGKPVTLSCSQTLNHNVMYWYQQKSSQAPKLLFHYYDKDFNNEADTPDNFQSRRPNTSFCFLDIRSPGLGDTAMYLCATSGDRGNYGYTFGSGTRLTVV.

The chain carries TRBV5-1 and TRBJ2-3; D is unresolved. The CDR3 length is 14 residues. CDR1 is SGHRS, CDR2 YFSETQ, per germline. V gave up 2 bases and J gave up 6 bases, with 13 bases separating them. The CDR3 loop reads CASSLTDLWDTQYF. For the CDR3, the DNA is TGCGCCAGCAGCTTAACGGACCTTTGGGATACGCAGTATTTT.

This chain uses TRBV2 with TRBJ2-3; no firm D call. Germline loops: CDR1 SNHLY, CDR2 FYNNEI. The CDR3 is 12 amino acids. V lost 4 bases, J lost 6 bases, and 8 bases lay in between. DNA for the CDR3: TGTGCCAGCAGTGGTAATTCTGATACGCAGTATTTT. It codes for CASSGNSDTQYF.

This clone showed up just a few times. J is TRBJ1-5 and V is TRBV6-5, with D unclear. The V gene lost 7 bases and the J gene lost 5 bases, with 15 bases spanning the gap. The germline gives CDR1 MNHEY, CDR2 SVGAGI. The CDR3 loop spans 14 amino acids. The CDR3 region is CASNEGWGYQPQHF. CDR3 coding DNA: TGTGCCAGCAACGAGGGTTGGGGTTATCAGCCCCAGCATTTT.

The rearrangement joins TRBV30 to TRBJ2-7, with TRBD1 as a possible D gene (5 bases). V was trimmed by 0 bases and J by 3 bases, leaving 9 bases between them. Looked up from germline, CDR1 is GTSNPN and CDR2 is SVGIG (reference sequence). CDR3 size: 13 residues. This chain's CDR3 is CAWSVDSYYEQYF. CDR3 in DNA: TGTGCCTGGAGTGTAGACAGTTACTACGAGCAGTACTTC.

This chain links TRBV6-5 with TRBJ1-2; D might be TRBD1 (5 bases). The CDR3 totals 15 residues. Per germline, CDR1 MNHEY and CDR2 SVGAGI. V lost 6 bases to trimming and J lost 4 bases, with 18 bases between them. The CDR3: CASRRWSGESYGYTF. In DNA, the CDR3 is TGTGCCAGCAGAAGGTGGTCGGGGGAGAGCTATGGCTACACCTTC.

V usage is TRBV15 and J usage is TRBJ1-2; unclear D gene. CDR1 and CDR2 (germline): LNHNV, YYDKDF (reference sequence). The CDR3 is 14 amino acids. V was shortened by 1 base and J by 2 bases, with 8 bases between the two germline ends. The CDR3 is CATSRGGQNYGYTF. In DNA, the CDR3 is TGTGCCACCAGCAGAGGCGGGCAGAACTATGGCTACACCTTC.

This rearrangement joins TRBV3-1 (or the pseudogene TRBV3-2) to TRBJ1-2, with a possible D match to TRBD1 (6 bases). V was pared by 0 bases and J by 6 bases, with 14 bases between. This CDR3 has 15 residues. Looked up from germline, CDR1 is LGHDT and CDR2 is YNNKEL (reference sequence). CDR3 sequence: CASSQDPGQHNGYTF. DNA of the CDR3: TGTGCCAGCAGCCAAGATCCCGGACAGCATAATGGCTACACCTTC.

CDR3: CASSLGQGGAQPQHF. The CDR3 DNA reads TGTGCCAGCAGTTTAGGACAGGGGGGGGCTCAGCCCCAGCATTTT. The chain joins TRBV28 to TRBJ1-5, with 10 bases aligning to TRBD1. In germline, CDR1 is MDHEN, CDR2 SYDVKM. The CDR3 contains 15 residues. V shed 2 bases and J 6 bases; nucleotides not matched to a gene: 4.

The V and J genes are TRBV27 and TRBJ2-7; 7 nucleotides line up with TRBD2. Looked up from germline, CDR1 is MNHEY and CDR2 is SMNVEV (reference sequence). V shed 5 bases and J 4 bases; nucleotides not matched to a gene: 14. This CDR3 comprises 16 residues. The CDR3 protein is CASSLKPSGKLYEQYF. DNA for the CDR3: TGTGCCAGCAGTCTCAAACCGAGCGGGAAGTTATACGAGCAGTACTTC.

The chain combines TRBV5-1 with TRBJ2-1, with 12 nucleotides matching TRBD2. Germline V lookup: CDR1 SGHRS, CDR2 YFSETQ. With 4 bases clipped from V and 4 bases from J, the junction kept 3 bases outside the gene matches. There are 15 residues in the CDR3. The CDR3 region has the DNA TGCGCCAGCAGCCTGACTAGCGGGGGATACAATGAGCAGTTCTTC. This translates into CASSLTSGGYNEQFF.

This sequence joins TRBV4-1 and TRBJ1-5; D gene uncertain. The CDR3 covers 16 residues. Germline assignment: CDR1 MGHRA and CDR2 YSYEKL. The V and J ends lost 4 bases and 4 bases respectively, with 17 bases between them. The CDR3 nucleotides read TGCGCCAGCAGCCTCGAACGAAGGGAGCGGAATCAGCCCCAGCATTTT. Its translation: CASSLERRERNQPQHF.

The V and J genes are TRBV28 and TRBJ1-4, with D possibly matching TRBD1 (6 bases). Germline V CDR1 and CDR2: MDHEN, SYDVKM. This CDR3 contains 15 residues. V lost 6 bases and J 0 bases, leaving 11 bases between the germline ends. The CDR3 DNA sequence: TGTGCCAGCAGCTCCCAGGGGTCAACTAATGAAAAACTGTTTTTT. Translated, it gives CASSSQGSTNEKLFF.

This clone has only one observation. V usage is TRBV6-6 and J usage is TRBJ2-2; D is unclear. Trimming removed 5 bases at V and 1 base at J, with 11 bases between. The CDR3 sequence is 15 residues long. CDR1 MNHNY and CDR2 SVGAGI come from the germline V gene (reference sequence). CDR3 sequence: CASSPPPKNTGELFF. The CDR3 DNA is TGTGCCAGCAGTCCCCCCCCCAAGAACACCGGGGAGCTGTTTTTT.

V usage is TRBV5-5 and J usage is TRBJ1-2; possibly TRBD1 for D (6 bases). Deletions cut 2 bases from V and 6 bases from J, with 11 bases between. This CDR3 region has 13 residues. Germline CDR1 reads SGHKS; CDR2 reads YYEKEE (reference sequence). The CDR3 here is CASSFTGYDGYTF. The CDR3 DNA is TGTGCCAGCAGCTTTACAGGGTACGATGGCTACACCTTC.

J is TRBJ1-5 and V is TRBV6-2 or TRBV6-3; D remains ambiguous. Germline CDR1 is MNHEY and CDR2 is SVGEGT. The CDR3 totals 16 residues. The V gene lost 1 base and the J gene lost 3 bases, with 13 bases spanning the gap. The CDR3, as DNA: TGTGCCAGCAGTTACTACCAGGTACCTCCCAATCAGCCCCAGCATTTT. Translated: CASSYYQVPPNQPQHF.

The chain combines TRBV3-1 (or the pseudogene TRBV3-2) with TRBJ1-1, with 8 bases lining up with TRBD1. V dropped 4 bases and J dropped 4; count of bases not matched to a gene: 8. In germline, CDR1 is LGHDT, CDR2 YNNKEL (reference sequence). This CDR3 spans 15 amino acids. The CDR3 bases are TGTGCCAGCAGCCTTCCGGACAGGGCGGGCACTGAAGCTTTCTTT. It yields the protein CASSLPDRAGTEAFF.

The chain is built from TRBV18 and TRBJ2-7; D is ambiguous. This CDR3 is built from 13 residues. Trimming removed 0 bases at V and 1 base at J, with 4 bases between. The germline V gene encodes CDR1 KGHSH and CDR2 LQKENI. The CDR3 nucleotides read TGTGCCAGCTCACCACCAAGTTCCTACGAGCAGTACTTC. Translated: CASSPPSSYEQYF.

The chain is built from TRBV12-5 and TRBJ2-5; a weak D match, TRBD2 (5 bases). CDR1 and CDR2 from the germline V gene are LGHNT and FRNRAP. The CDR3 is 18 residues long. Trimming took 0 bases from V and 4 from J, leaving 21 bases between them. CDR3 in amino acids: CASGLVIFGSSRRETQYF. CDR3 nucleotides: TGTGCTAGTGGTTTGGTAATTTTTGGGAGTTCGCGGAGAGAGACCCAGTACTTC. The complete variable domain, with remaining parts taken from reference TRBV12-5 and TRBJ2-5, reads DARVTQTPRHKVTEMGQEVTMRCQPILGHNTVFWYRQTMMQGLELLAYFRNRAPLDDSGMPKDRFSAEMPDATLATLKIQPSEPRDSAVYFCASGLVIFGSSRRETQYFGPGTRLLVL.

This chain links TRBV3-1 (or the pseudogene TRBV3-2) with TRBJ1-4, with D perhaps TRBD1 (5 bases). The CDR3 runs to 15 residues. Trimming left V 4 bases short and J 8 bases short, with 17 bases between. Germline lookup yields CDR1 LGHDT and CDR2 YNNKEL (reference sequence). The CDR3 sequence is CASSPFGGDGEKLFF. CDR3 bases: TGTGCCAGCAGCCCGTTCGGCGGGGACGGCGAAAAACTGTTTTTT.